This T cell receptor (beta chain) was documented in a study of blood T cell repertoires in COVID-19. Study-wide context: PBMCs, B-cell-depleted T cells, or T cells provided the cDNA or gDNA that made up the material.

CDR3 length equals 14 residues. Germline-derived CDR1 and CDR2 are SEHNR and FQNEAQ (reference sequence). The junction had 4 bases not matched to a gene; V was cut back by 1 base and J by 6 bases. Categorization into cohorts depended on clinical history that participants reported. Exposed enrollees encountered a COVID-19 case at some point within 2 weeks before study entry. Sequencing was performed with immunoSEQ multiplex PCR; in TCRdb, only in-frame clones are kept and a portion is missing. The table includes 200,000 to 250,000 clones, 70% to 90% detected once. The sequenced sample consisted of PBMCs or T cells enriched from blood (not recorded which). This clonotype was sampled from a man in his forties or fifties who had been exposed to COVID-19. The chain has TRBV7-9 and TRBJ1-2, with 8 bases fitting TRBD1. CDR3 bases: TGTGCCAGCAGCTTAGTGGGACAGGAGAATGGCTACACCTTC. Translated, it gives CASSLVGQENGYTF. Drawing the rest from reference TRBV7-9 and TRBJ1-2, the complete variable domain is DTGVSQNPRHKITKRGQNVTFRCDPISEHNRLYWYRQTLGQGPEFLTYFQNEAQLEKSRLLSDRFSAERPKGSFSTLEIQRTEQGDSAMYLCASSLVGQENGYTFGSGTRLTVV.